Below, 32 T cell receptor beta chains from the same sample are listed, as sequenced in a study of blood T cell repertoires in COVID-19 (dated by TCRdb to 2020 to 2022). The library came from the immunoSEQ multiplex PCR assay. TCRdb limited this immuneACCESS table to in-frame rearrangements with V and J called. A share of clones is missing; checked studies link under half to unresolved V genes, and the rest is unexplained. The sample records 250,000 to 300,000 clones, roughly 93% of which are singletons. About 2.5% of the sample is held by the ten biggest clonotypes. Sample: PBMCs or T cells enriched from blood (not recorded which). All receptors derive from a woman aged 35 to 49 with acute COVID-19.

This clone is a singleton in its sample. The chain has TRBV24-1 and TRBJ2-1; D perhaps matches TRBD2 (6 bases). The V gene lost 3 bases and the J gene lost 2 bases, with 10 bases spanning the gap. Germline V gene data show CDR1 as KGHDR and CDR2 as SFDVKD. This CDR3 spans 15 amino acids. Here the CDR3 reads CATSDPGTPYNEQFF. Written as DNA, the CDR3 is TGTGCCACCAGTGATCCCGGGACTCCCTACAATGAGCAGTTCTTC.

The genes are TRBV11-1 and TRBJ2-1; TRBD2 aligns across 7 bases. The CDR3 sequence is 15 residues long. Germline V lookup: CDR1 SGHAT, CDR2 FQDESV (reference sequence). V shed 3 bases and J 4 bases; nucleotides not matched to a gene: 6. This CDR3 is CASSFQAGSYNEQFF. CDR3 DNA sequence: TGTGCCAGCAGCTTTCAAGCGGGGTCGTACAATGAGCAGTTCTTC.

This sequence joins TRBV19 and TRBJ1-2; D is undetermined. CDR1 and CDR2 from the germline V gene are LNHDA and SQIVND (reference sequence). The V end was cut by 5 bases, the J end by 2 bases, with 15 bases between. This CDR3 is 15 amino acids long. The CDR3 region has the DNA TGTGCCAGTAGTCCAACGTCAGACTCCAACTATGGCTACACCTTC. Residues: CASSPTSDSNYGYTF.

The chain uses TRBV6-2 or TRBV6-3 and TRBJ2-7, with 7 bases lining up with TRBD1. Germline values: CDR1 MNHEY, CDR2 SVGEGT. The CDR3 runs to 14 residues. V gave up 4 bases and J gave up 5 bases; unmatched junction bases: 8. In nucleotides, the CDR3 is TGTGCCAGCAGTTTCAGGGGGTCCCTCAACGAGCAGTACTTC. Protein product: CASSFRGSLNEQYF.

The chain joins TRBV7-3 to TRBJ2-3; TRBD2 matches at 12 bases. The germline V gene encodes CDR1 SGHTA and CDR2 FQGTGA. This CDR3 is 17 amino acids long. V shed 5 bases and J 0 bases; nucleotides not matched to a gene: 6. As DNA, the CDR3 is TGTGCCAGCAGCCCTGGGACTAGCGGGCCTAGCACAGATACGCAGTATTTT. Residues: CASSPGTSGPSTDTQYF.

CDR3 in amino acids: CASSQNRGRGEQYF. CDR3 in DNA: TGCGCCAGCAGCCAAAACAGGGGGAGGGGCGAGCAGTACTTC. The rearrangement joins TRBV4-1 to TRBJ2-7, with a weak D call TRBD1 (8 bases). The CDR3 contains 14 residues. Trimming took 2 bases from V and 6 from J, leaving 14 bases between them. CDR1 is MGHRA and CDR2 is YSYEKL in the germline V gene.

This rearrangement joins TRBV28 to TRBJ1-5; 7 bases agree with TRBD1. This CDR3 spans 19 amino acids. CDR1 is MDHEN and CDR2 is SYDVKM in the germline V gene. CDR3: CPPSPRRGPGGLGNQPQHF. For the CDR3, the DNA is TGTCCCCCCAGCCCCCGACGGGGGCCAGGGGGGCTGGGCAATCAGCCCCAGCATTTT. Full variable domain (outside the CDR3, taken from reference TRBV28 and TRBJ1-5): DVKVTQSSRYLVKRTGEKVFLECVQDMDHENMFWYRQDPGLGLRLIYFSYDVKMKEKGDIPEGYSVSREKKERFSLILESASTNQTSMYLCPPSPRRGPGGLGNQPQHFGDGTRLSIL.

The chain combines TRBV4-2 with TRBJ2-3; the match to TRBD1 covers 8 bases. Germline V gene lookup returns CDR1 LGHNA and CDR2 YNFKEQ. V lost 0 bases and J lost 5; bases outside the gene matches: 10. This CDR3 region has 17 residues. CDR3 in DNA: TGTGCCAGCAGCCAAGATAGAACAGGGGGGAGTGGAGATACGCAGTATTTT. It encodes CASSQDRTGGSGDTQYF.

The V gene is TRBV10-3, the J gene TRBJ1-6; 7 nucleotides agree with TRBD1. V gave up 11 bases and J gave up 6 bases; unmatched junction bases: 7. Germline V lookup: CDR1 ENHRY, CDR2 SYGVKD. The CDR3 extends over 13 amino acids. The CDR3 DNA is TGTGCCGCGGGACAGACTAGTAATTCACCCCTCCACTTT. The encoded protein is CAAGQTSNSPLHF.

The rearrangement uses TRBV30 and TRBJ1-4, with 8 bases aligning to TRBD1. J lost 0 bases, V lost 1 base, and 4 bases had no gene match. The CDR3 length is 16 residues. Germline lookup yields CDR1 GTSNPN and CDR2 SVGIG (reference sequence). DNA of the CDR3: TGTGCCTGGAGTGGACAGGGGCTAGCAACTAATGAAAAACTGTTTTTT. This gives the protein CAWSGQGLATNEKLFF.

The chain recombines TRBV21-1 with TRBJ1-4; the table's D call of TRBD1 was not tested on the DNA. TRBV21-1 is listed as a pseudogene. The CDR3 covers 15 residues. The CDR3 DNA follows: TGTGCCAGCAGCTTCAAGGACAGGGGGCGGAGGAAACTGTTTTTT. It specifies CASSFKDRGRRKLFF.

The J gene is TRBJ2-7, the V gene TRBV12-3 or TRBV12-4; no reliable D call. V lost 6 bases and J lost 1, with 7 bases in between. The CDR3 totals 12 residues. This CDR3 is CASSPRSYEQYF. The DNA of the CDR3 is TGTGCCAGCAGCCCGCGGTCCTACGAGCAGTACTTC.

The V call is TRBV7-9, the J call TRBJ2-7; D call uncertain. Trimming pared 2 bases from V and 5 bases from J, leaving 7 bases between. Germline CDR1 and CDR2: SEHNR and FQNEAQ (reference sequence). There are 12 residues in the CDR3. In DNA form, the CDR3 reads TGTGCCAGCAGCTTACTGTTAAACGAGCAGTACTTC. It translates to CASSLLLNEQYF.

This chain connects TRBV30 to TRBJ1-6; the D gene is possibly TRBD1 (6 bases). This CDR3 spans 14 amino acids. Looked up from germline, CDR1 is GTSNPN and CDR2 is SVGIG (reference sequence). V lost 1 base to trimming and J lost 9 bases, with 13 bases between them. The CDR3, as DNA: TGTGCCTGGAGTGAGTGGGCAGGGGTTTCACCCCTCCACTTT. Amino acid sequence: CAWSEWAGVSPLHF.

This clone was counted between two and nine times. The J gene is TRBJ2-3, the V gene TRBV27, with D perhaps matching TRBD1 (6 bases). CDR1 and CDR2 (germline): MNHEY, SMNVEV (reference sequence). Trimming left V 6 bases short and J 4 bases short, with 14 bases between. The CDR3 covers 14 residues. The CDR3 reads CASRRQAGADTQYF. The CDR3, as DNA: TGTGCCAGCAGACGACAGGCCGGGGCAGATACGCAGTATTTT.

The chain carries TRBV30 and TRBJ1-1, with 9 nucleotides matching TRBD1. CDR1 GTSNPN and CDR2 SVGIG come from the germline V gene (reference sequence). The CDR3 sequence is 15 residues long. Trimming took 4 bases from V and 0 from J; bases not matched to a gene: 6. The CDR3 sequence is CAWKGTGYMNTEAFF. For the CDR3, the DNA is TGTGCCTGGAAGGGGACAGGGTATATGAACACTGAAGCTTTCTTT. Full variable domain (rest looked up from reference TRBV30 and TRBJ1-1): SQTIHQWPATLVQPVGSPLSLECTVEGTSNPNLYWYRQAAGRGLQLLFYSVGIGQISSEVPQNLSASRPQDRQFILSSKKLLLSDSGFYLCAWKGTGYMNTEAFFGQGTRLTVV.

The genes are TRBV29-1 and TRBJ2-2; 16 bases fit TRBD2. This CDR3 has 17 amino acids. Looked up from germline, CDR1 is SQVTM and CDR2 is ANQGSEA. With 7 bases clipped from V and 6 bases from J, the junction kept 11 bases outside the gene matches. The DNA for the CDR3 is TGCAGCGCTCGAGTGGGGGGACTAGCGGGAGGGCCCGGGGAGCTGTTTTTT. This translates into CSARVGGLAGGPGELFF.

CDR3 in amino acids: CASSGTGASPLHF. CDR3 bases: TGTGCCAGCAGCGGGACAGGAGCTTCACCCCTCCACTTT. The rearrangement links TRBV11-2 to TRBJ1-6, with 8 bases matching TRBD1. V dropped 5 bases and J dropped 9; count of bases not matched to a gene: 3. Germline V gene lookup returns CDR1 SGHAT and CDR2 FQNNGV. The CDR3 has 13 residues.

The chain uses TRBV10-3 and TRBJ2-1, with TRBD2 matching 8 bases. CDR1 is ENHRY, CDR2 SYGVKD, per germline. J lost 6 bases, V lost 10 bases, and 8 bases had no gene match. The CDR3 consists of 13 residues. The CDR3 sequence is CATAGLGGNEQFF. In DNA form, the CDR3 reads TGTGCCACCGCGGGACTAGGGGGCAATGAGCAGTTCTTC.

The chain couples TRBV7-9 to TRBJ1-1; TRBD1 matches at 7 bases. After removal of 6 bases from V and 8 bases from J, the junction contained 9 bases not matched to a gene. The CDR3 has 13 residues. Germline loops: CDR1 SEHNR, CDR2 FQNEAQ (reference sequence). CDR3 nucleotide sequence: TGTGCCAGCAGGTTTCAGGGGGTTTCGGAAGCTTTCTTT. It is translated as CASRFQGVSEAFF.

This chain connects TRBV2 to TRBJ2-1, with TRBD2 identical over 11 bases. Trimming at V came to 3 bases and at J to 6 bases, leaving 4 bases not matched to a gene. The CDR3 totals 15 residues. In germline, CDR1 is SNHLY, CDR2 FYNNEI. CDR3 protein: CASSDPGLAANEQFF. CDR3 DNA: TGTGCCAGCAGTGACCCGGGACTAGCGGCCAATGAGCAGTTCTTC.

The CDR3 DNA is TGTGCCAGCAGTTTGGGGACTAGCGGGAGCACTTACGAGCAGTACTTC. As protein: CASSLGTSGSTYEQYF. The rearrangement links TRBV6-2 or TRBV6-3 to TRBJ2-7; 14 bases are a match to TRBD2. Trimming cost V 4 bases and J 4 bases; bases outside gene matches: 6. The CDR3 has 16 amino acids. Per the germline V gene, CDR1 is MNHEY and CDR2 is SVGEGT.

In nucleotides, the CDR3 is TGTGCCAGCAGCGTAGGTAGCACGGGGGAGACCCAGTACTTC. Its protein product is CASSVGSTGETQYF. This sequence joins TRBV9 and TRBJ2-5; D might be TRBD2 (5 bases). This CDR3 contains 14 residues. V shed 0 bases and J shed 5 bases, with 11 bases lying between them. Germline V gene sequence: CDR1 SGDLS, CDR2 YYNGEE.

The chain couples TRBV14 to TRBJ2-1, with TRBD2 identical over 9 bases. The germline CDR1 and CDR2 sequences are SGHDN and FVKESK. CDR3 length: 16 amino acids. Trimming removed 3 bases from V and 3 bases from J; junction bases left unmatched: 6. Here the CDR3 DNA reads TGTGCCAGCAGCCATTATAGCGGGAGTGGCTACAATGAGCAGTTCTTC. This encodes CASSHYSGSGYNEQFF.

In its sample, this clone was seen once. The chain links TRBV5-6 to TRBJ2-7; 14 nucleotides agree with TRBD2. V shed 4 bases, J shed 5 bases, and the junction held 5 bases outside the gene matches. Germline CDR1 is SGHDT and CDR2 is YYEEEE. The CDR3 is 15 amino acids. The chain's CDR3 is CASSKRLAGGDEQYF. The CDR3 region has the DNA TGTGCCAGCAGCAAGAGACTAGCGGGGGGGGACGAGCAGTACTTC. The variable domain in full, completed from reference TRBV5-6 and TRBJ2-7, reads DAGVTQSPTHLIKTRGQQVTLRCSPKSGHDTVSWYQQALGQGPQFIFQYYEEEERQRGNFPDRFSGHQFPNYSSELNVNALLLGDSALYLCASSKRLAGGDEQYFGPGTRLTVT.

V usage is TRBV6-1 and J usage is TRBJ2-3, with D tentatively TRBD2 (5 bases). The CDR3 runs to 13 residues. Germline lookup yields CDR1 MNHNS and CDR2 SASEGT. V was shortened by 2 bases and J by 7 bases, with 10 bases between the two germline ends. CDR3 loop: CASSEIGGYTQYF. For the CDR3, the DNA is TGTGCCAGCAGTGAAATAGGCGGGTATACGCAGTATTTT.

This clone was picked up one time. The genes are TRBV5-5 and TRBJ1-6; possible D gene TRBD1, 5 bases. Germline V gene lookup returns CDR1 SGHKS and CDR2 YYEKEE (reference sequence). Trimming removed 8 bases from V and 6 bases from J, with 12 bases in between. The CDR3 contains 13 residues. The CDR3: CASGVGGNSPLHF. The CDR3, as DNA: TGTGCCAGTGGAGTGGGGGGTAATTCACCCCTCCACTTT.

The rearrangement joins TRBV28 to TRBJ2-7, with D perhaps TRBD1 (6 bases). Trimming cost V 6 bases and J 5 bases, with 20 bases left between them. The CDR3 has 15 amino acids. Germline V gene sequence: CDR1 MDHEN, CDR2 SYDVKM. The CDR3: CASSSGRGGIDEQYF. CDR3 DNA: TGTGCCAGCAGCTCTGGGCGAGGGGGAATTGACGAGCAGTACTTC.

The chain couples TRBV6-5 to TRBJ1-2; a weak D match, TRBD1 (6 bases). The CDR3 sequence is 14 residues long. The germline V gene encodes CDR1 MNHEY and CDR2 SVGAGI. V was pared by 5 bases and J by 4 bases, with 14 bases between. CDR3 sequence reads: CASSLRDKGYGYTF. The CDR3 DNA is TGTGCCAGCAGTCTCAGGGACAAGGGCTATGGCTACACCTTC.

The rearrangement joins TRBV4-2 to TRBJ2-5; 8 nucleotides line up with TRBD2. CDR3 length: 17 amino acids. The ends lost 0 bases at V and 0 bases at J; junction bases unmatched: 6. Germline CDR1 is LGHNA and CDR2 is YNFKEQ. CDR3 residues: CASSQDFGGGYQETQYF. In nucleotides, the CDR3 is TGTGCCAGCAGCCAAGATTTTGGCGGGGGGTACCAAGAGACCCAGTACTTC.

The CDR3 bases are TGTGCCAGTAGTATTAATAAGGGGGATACGCAGTATTTT. Its translation: CASSINKGDTQYF. The chain recombines TRBV19 with TRBJ2-3, with D perhaps TRBD1 (5 bases). V lost 3 bases to trimming and J lost 6 bases, with 10 bases between them. The germline V gene encodes CDR1 LNHDA and CDR2 SQIVND (reference sequence). The CDR3 length is 13 residues.

The chain uses TRBV23-1 and TRBJ2-3; D not certain. TRBV23-1 is identified as an open reading frame with a role that is uncertain. CDR3 length: 15 residues. Trimming removed 4 bases from V and 2 bases from J, with 13 bases in between. In DNA form, the CDR3 reads TGCGCCAGCAGTCGAACAGCTAACCCCACAGATACGCAGTATTTT. It yields the protein CASSRTANPTDTQYF.